Listed below are T cell receptor beta chains from one sample, sequenced in a study of identical twins. Each CDR3 protein is one row after TCRdb ran MiXCR on the 5' RACE reads. The sample comprises fewer than 350,000 distinct CDR3 sequences, less than 9% of which are singletons, and about 2.1% rests with the top ten. This sample also appeared in a second study, on yellow fever vaccine responses in identical twins.

Sequenced input: memory (CD45RO+) T cells sorted from blood. Receptors were obtained from a woman between 18 and 30 years old in good health. The conserved cysteine and the conserved F or W are not part of the CDR3 here. D genes are given only for firm matches. Size is stated for part of the rows, as once, few or many counts, or as a class when the clone is expanded.

CDR3 length: 12; clone size: few; D gene: TRBD2; J gene: TRBJ2-2; V gene: TRBV5-1; CDR3 protein: ASSPLGGTGELF
CDR3 length: 11; clone size: -; D gene: TRBD2; J gene: TRBJ2-7; V gene: TRBV10-3; CDR3 protein: ATFSGTPYEQY
CDR3 length: 14; clone size: few; D gene: TRBD1; J gene: TRBJ2-2; V gene: TRBV12-3/TRBV12-4; CDR3 protein: ASSPRTGGGTGELF
CDR3 length: 12; clone size: many; D gene: TRBD1; J gene: TRBJ1-5; V gene: TRBV12-3/TRBV12-4; CDR3 protein: ASTRDSENQPQH
CDR3 length: 10; clone size: -; D gene: -; J gene: TRBJ2-5; V gene: TRBV10-3; CDR3 protein: AISELEETQY
CDR3 length: 10; clone size: many; D gene: TRBD2; J gene: TRBJ2-1; V gene: TRBV20-1; CDR3 protein: SAQTSGDEQF
CDR3 length: 12; clone size: few; D gene: -; J gene: TRBJ2-3; V gene: TRBV5-1; CDR3 protein: ASKAGHNTDTQY
CDR3 length: 11; clone size: few; D gene: -; J gene: TRBJ2-4; V gene: TRBV10-1; CDR3 protein: ASSDLGLNIQY
CDR3 length: 11; clone size: -; D gene: -; J gene: TRBJ2-2; V gene: TRBV7-8; CDR3 protein: ASSLDTDGELF
CDR3 length: 11; clone size: few; D gene: -; J gene: TRBJ2-1; V gene: TRBV7-9; CDR3 protein: ASSPLGGNEQF
CDR3 length: 12; clone size: -; D gene: TRBD2; J gene: TRBJ2-5; V gene: TRBV9; CDR3 protein: ASSVTSGKETQY
CDR3 length: 15; clone size: many; D gene: TRBD2; J gene: TRBJ2-3; V gene: TRBV10-2; CDR3 protein: ASSEQASGKGTDTQY
CDR3 length: 13; clone size: -; D gene: -; J gene: TRBJ2-1; V gene: TRBV20-1; CDR3 protein: SARDRAGAWNEQF
CDR3 length: 13; clone size: many; D gene: -; J gene: TRBJ2-7; V gene: TRBV4-1; CDR3 protein: ASSSNRDLQFEQY
CDR3 length: 10; clone size: many; D gene: -; J gene: TRBJ2-7; V gene: TRBV20-1; CDR3 protein: SARETGRKQY
CDR3 length: 11; clone size: few; D gene: TRBD1; J gene: TRBJ1-1; V gene: TRBV6-6; CDR3 protein: ASGDRESTEAF
CDR3 length: 11; clone size: many; D gene: -; J gene: TRBJ1-1; V gene: TRBV7-9; CDR3 protein: ASSPKGNTEAF
CDR3 length: 15; clone size: -; D gene: TRBD2; J gene: TRBJ2-1; V gene: TRBV9; CDR3 protein: ASSDQRGTISYNEQF
CDR3 length: 11; clone size: -; D gene: -; J gene: TRBJ2-3; V gene: TRBV6-1; CDR3 protein: ASSRGLTDTQY
CDR3 length: 15; clone size: few; D gene: TRBD1; J gene: TRBJ2-3; V gene: TRBV6-4; CDR3 protein: ASSNDMGQGSTDTQY
CDR3 length: 14; clone size: many; D gene: TRBD1; J gene: TRBJ1-4; V gene: TRBV3-1; CDR3 protein: ASSQDGQQGNEKLF
CDR3 length: 11; clone size: few; D gene: -; J gene: TRBJ2-7; V gene: TRBV20-1; CDR3 protein: SARGDSSYEQY
CDR3 length: 12; clone size: many; D gene: -; J gene: TRBJ1-5; V gene: TRBV28; CDR3 protein: ASIPQGYNQPQH
CDR3 length: 16; clone size: few; D gene: -; J gene: TRBJ2-6; V gene: TRBV20-1; CDR3 protein: SARDWRDTYSGANVLT
CDR3 length: 9; clone size: many; D gene: -; J gene: TRBJ2-7; V gene: TRBV20-1; CDR3 protein: SVSGGGGTY
CDR3 length: 11; clone size: -; D gene: TRBD1; J gene: TRBJ1-1; V gene: TRBV5-1; CDR3 protein: ASSLFGQQGTF
CDR3 length: 12; clone size: many; D gene: -; J gene: TRBJ2-1; V gene: TRBV7-2; CDR3 protein: ASSLAFAIAEQF
CDR3 length: 15; clone size: many; D gene: -; J gene: TRBJ1-5; V gene: TRBV4-1; CDR3 protein: ASSQDGAGQRNQPQH
CDR3 length: 11; clone size: -; D gene: -; J gene: TRBJ2-7; V gene: TRBV5-4; CDR3 protein: ASGTRDNYEQY
CDR3 length: 15; clone size: many; D gene: TRBD2; J gene: TRBJ2-3; V gene: TRBV6-1; CDR3 protein: ASSHKLAGSFTDTQY
CDR3 length: 14; clone size: few; D gene: -; J gene: TRBJ2-2; V gene: TRBV11-2; CDR3 protein: ASSLIFQMNTGELF
CDR3 length: 10; clone size: -; D gene: TRBD2; J gene: TRBJ2-2; V gene: TRBV12-3/TRBV12-4; CDR3 protein: VSGRASGELF
CDR3 length: 13; clone size: few; D gene: TRBD1; J gene: TRBJ1-1; V gene: TRBV4-1; CDR3 protein: ASSQRQGLNTEAF
CDR3 length: 11; clone size: few; D gene: TRBD1; J gene: TRBJ2-1; V gene: TRBV29-1; CDR3 protein: SVERDRVNEQF
CDR3 length: 11; clone size: -; D gene: -; J gene: TRBJ1-4; V gene: TRBV6-5; CDR3 protein: SSSYSNVEKLF
CDR3 length: 15; clone size: -; D gene: TRBD2; J gene: TRBJ2-5; V gene: TRBV24-1; CDR3 protein: ATSEGRTSGYQETQY
CDR3 length: 13; clone size: -; D gene: -; J gene: TRBJ2-3; V gene: TRBV7-9; CDR3 protein: ASSFGSLDTDTQY
CDR3 length: 12; clone size: -; D gene: -; J gene: TRBJ1-2; V gene: TRBV6-1; CDR3 protein: ASSEARGDYGYT
CDR3 length: 12; clone size: few; D gene: TRBD2; J gene: TRBJ2-3; V gene: TRBV20-1; CDR3 protein: SALGGGSTDTQY
CDR3 length: 14; clone size: -; D gene: -; J gene: TRBJ2-2; V gene: TRBV11-3; CDR3 protein: ASSLAVGQYTGELF
CDR3 length: 14; clone size: few; D gene: TRBD2; J gene: TRBJ2-1; V gene: TRBV24-1; CDR3 protein: ATSDFGGRSVWEQF
CDR3 length: 13; clone size: -; D gene: -; J gene: TRBJ2-1; V gene: TRBV7-9; CDR3 protein: ASSLWLGADNEQF
CDR3 length: 11; clone size: many; D gene: -; J gene: TRBJ2-3; V gene: TRBV5-1; CDR3 protein: ASSLGGSDTQY
CDR3 length: 14; clone size: many; D gene: TRBD1; J gene: TRBJ1-5; V gene: TRBV25-1; CDR3 protein: ASSETGAPSNQPQH
CDR3 length: 11; clone size: few; D gene: TRBD2; J gene: TRBJ2-3; V gene: TRBV6-2/TRBV6-3; CDR3 protein: ASAGARADTQY
CDR3 length: 13; clone size: few; D gene: TRBD2; J gene: TRBJ2-7; V gene: TRBV20-1; CDR3 protein: SARPGTSGSYEQY
CDR3 length: 11; clone size: many; D gene: -; J gene: TRBJ1-5; V gene: TRBV20-1; CDR3 protein: SANPDFTQPQH
CDR3 length: 13; clone size: many; D gene: TRBD2; J gene: TRBJ2-1; V gene: TRBV12-3/TRBV12-4; CDR3 protein: ASTPLTSGHNEQF
CDR3 length: 13; clone size: few; D gene: -; J gene: TRBJ2-1; V gene: TRBV24-1; CDR3 protein: ATSDLGFDTNEQF
CDR3 length: 11; clone size: -; D gene: TRBD1; J gene: TRBJ2-7; V gene: TRBV12-3/TRBV12-4; CDR3 protein: ASSPQGVGEQY
CDR3 length: 13; clone size: -; D gene: -; J gene: TRBJ1-1; V gene: TRBV6-1; CDR3 protein: ASSESYPANTEAF
CDR3 length: 13; clone size: once; D gene: TRBD2; J gene: TRBJ2-3; V gene: TRBV28; CDR3 protein: ASSPLAGLTDTQY
CDR3 length: 11; clone size: few; D gene: TRBD1; J gene: TRBJ1-3; V gene: TRBV12-3/TRBV12-4; CDR3 protein: ASSPGTGATIY
CDR3 length: 13; clone size: many; D gene: TRBD2; J gene: TRBJ2-1; V gene: TRBV4-1; CDR3 protein: ASSQEGGSGTKQF
CDR3 length: 13; clone size: -; D gene: -; J gene: TRBJ2-3; V gene: TRBV3-1; CDR3 protein: ACSPSSVGTDTQY